The rows below give T cell receptor beta chains drawn from one sample of a study of CD8 T cells in Susac syndrome. One entry per CDR3 protein results from TCRdb running MiXCR on the immunoSEQ multiplex PCR reads. The sample has 80,000 or so distinct CDR3 sequences; about 92% are singletons. The specimen sequenced was CD4+ T cells from PBMCs. These receptors all come from a human donor with Susac syndrome. The CDR3 runs from the conserved cysteine through the conserved F or W. Each record gives: J gene, V gene, CDR3 length, clone size, D gene, CDR3 protein, CDR3 DNA. D genes are given only for firm matches. Clone size is stated in some rows and not others, as once, few, many or a class when expanded.

J: TRBJ2-4
V: TRBV19
length: 15
size: once
D: TRBD2
CDR3: CASSIGTSGGPVQYF
DNA: TGTGCCAGTAGTATTGGGACTAGCGGGGGCCCTGTTCAGTACTTC

J: TRBJ2-7
V: TRBV5-1
length: 12
size: once
D: NA
CDR3: CASSLQGYEQYF
DNA: TGCGCCAGCAGCTTGCAGGGTTACGAGCAGTACTTC

J: TRBJ1-1
V: TRBV3-1
length: 14
size: NA
D: NA
CDR3: CASSQGGRGTEAFF
DNA: TGTGCCAGCAGCCAAGGGGGGCGCGGCACTGAAGCTTTCTTT

J: TRBJ1-3
V: TRBV2
length: 15
size: NA
D: NA
CDR3: CASRNTRSSGNTIYF
DNA: TGTGCCAGCAGGAACACCCGCTCCTCTGGAAACACCATATATTTT

J: TRBJ1-4
V: TRBV12-3/TRBV12-4
length: 15
size: NA
D: NA
CDR3: CASSYVPTNVNKLFF
DNA: TGTGCCAGCAGTTACGTCCCTACGAACGTAAACAAACTGTTTTTT

J: TRBJ2-7
V: TRBV19
length: 15
size: NA
D: NA
CDR3: CASSDTTGSWDEQYF
DNA: TGTGCCAGTAGTGACACCACCGGGTCCTGGGACGAGCAGTACTTC

J: TRBJ2-2
V: TRBV9
length: 15
size: once
D: NA
CDR3: CASSPLPENTGELFF
DNA: TGTGCCAGCAGCCCCCTGCCAGAGAACACCGGGGAGCTGTTTTTT

J: TRBJ2-7
V: TRBV5-1
length: 15
size: once
D: NA
CDR3: CASSLYPGRSYEQYF
DNA: TGCGCCAGCAGCTTATACCCGGGGAGGTCCTACGAGCAGTACTTC

J: TRBJ1-2
V: TRBV5-4
length: 15
size: NA
D: TRBD1
CDR3: CASSSSDRGLYGYTF
DNA: TGTGCCAGCAGCTCGTCAGACAGGGGGCTCTATGGCTACACCTTC

J: TRBJ2-3
V: TRBV25-1
length: 16
size: once
D: NA
CDR3: CASSEAGYLRTDTQYF
DNA: TGTGCCAGCAGTGAAGCCGGGTACCTACGCACAGATACGCAGTATTTT

J: TRBJ2-3
V: TRBV30
length: 15
size: NA
D: NA
CDR3: CAWSGWGRGTDTQYF
DNA: TGTGCCTGGAGTGGATGGGGACGAGGCACAGATACGCAGTATTTT

J: TRBJ1-1
V: TRBV5-1
length: 15
size: NA
D: NA
CDR3: CASSLLVADRSEAFF
DNA: TGCGCCAGCAGCTTGCTGGTCGCCGACCGCTCTGAAGCTTTCTTT

J: TRBJ1-6
V: TRBV2
length: 13
size: once
D: NA
CDR3: CVSSGQPNSPLHF
DNA: TGTGTCAGCAGTGGGCAGCCGAATTCACCCCTCCACTTT

J: TRBJ2-1
V: TRBV15
length: 17
size: NA
D: TRBD1
CDR3: CATSRDWDRGQYNEQFF
DNA: TGTGCCACCAGCAGAGATTGGGACAGGGGGCAGTACAATGAGCAGTTCTTC

J: TRBJ2-5
V: TRBV3-1
length: 15
size: NA
D: NA
CDR3: CASSPSRLDQETQYF
DNA: TGTGCCAGCAGTCCCTCCAGACTAGACCAAGAGACCCAGTACTTC

J: TRBJ2-3
V: TRBV29-1
length: 15
size: NA
D: TRBD1
CDR3: CSVTKRQGRTDTQYF
DNA: TGCAGCGTGACTAAAAGACAGGGTAGGACAGATACGCAGTATTTT

J: TRBJ2-3
V: TRBV5-4
length: 14
size: NA
D: NA
CDR3: CASSFPGRGGTQYF
DNA: TGTGCCAGCAGCTTCCCCGGCAGGGGGGGCACGCAGTATTTT

J: TRBJ2-7
V: TRBV7-2
length: 13
size: NA
D: TRBD1
CDR3: CASSLGDRFEQYF
DNA: TGTGCCAGCAGCTTAGGGGACAGGTTCGAGCAGTACTTC

J: TRBJ2-7
V: TRBV5-1
length: 15
size: NA
D: NA
CDR3: CASSSRGTASYEQYF
DNA: TGCGCCAGCAGCTCCCGTGGGACTGCCTCCTACGAGCAGTACTTC

J: TRBJ2-5
V: TRBV5-1
length: 12
size: NA
D: NA
CDR3: CASSDLQETQYF
DNA: TGCGCCAGCAGTGACTTACAAGAGACCCAGTACTTC

J: TRBJ2-7
V: TRBV20-1
length: 15
size: NA
D: TRBD2
CDR3: CSAAGAQRGSYEQYF
DNA: TGCAGTGCCGCCGGGGCTCAGCGGGGCTCCTACGAGCAGTACTTC

J: TRBJ2-1
V: TRBV19
length: 14
size: NA
D: TRBD2
CDR3: CASTPAGRWNEQFF
DNA: TGTGCCAGTACCCCAGCGGGGAGATGGAATGAGCAGTTCTTC

J: TRBJ2-7
V: TRBV5-6
length: 11
size: NA
D: NA
CDR3: CASSFLDEQYF
DNA: TGTGCCAGCAGCTTTTTGGACGAGCAGTACTTC

J: TRBJ2-3
V: TRBV6-4
length: 18
size: NA
D: NA
CDR3: CASSSYGHGDPSTDTQYF
DNA: TGTGCCAGCAGCTCGTATGGTCATGGGGACCCAAGCACAGATACGCAGTATTTT

J: TRBJ1-2
V: TRBV3-1
length: 13
size: NA
D: NA
CDR3: CASSQVGGSGYTF
DNA: TGTGCCAGCAGCCAAGTGGGAGGTAGTGGCTACACCTTC

J: TRBJ2-1
V: TRBV27
length: 14
size: NA
D: NA
CDR3: CASSSLGLGDEQFF
DNA: TGTGCCAGCAGTTCCCTCGGGCTTGGTGATGAGCAGTTCTTC

J: TRBJ1-1
V: TRBV5-4
length: 17
size: NA
D: TRBD1
CDR3: CASSQGQGLRMNTEAFF
DNA: TGTGCCAGCAGCCAGGGACAGGGGTTGAGGATGAACACTGAAGCTTTCTTT

J: TRBJ2-3
V: TRBV2
length: 15
size: NA
D: NA
CDR3: CASSAVPPVTDTQYF
DNA: TGTGCCAGCAGTGCTGTACCCCCCGTCACAGATACGCAGTATTTT

J: TRBJ2-2
V: TRBV6-6
length: 13
size: once
D: NA
CDR3: CASTRGNTGELFF
DNA: TGTGCCAGCACCCGGGGGAACACCGGGGAGCTGTTTTTT

J: TRBJ2-3
V: TRBV7-9
length: 16
size: NA
D: TRBD1
CDR3: CASSPPGQGVTDTQYF
DNA: TGTGCCAGCAGCCCTCCAGGACAGGGGGTCACAGATACGCAGTATTTT

J: TRBJ2-1
V: TRBV11-2
length: 14
size: NA
D: NA
CDR3: CASSPSGPNNEQFF
DNA: TGTGCCAGCAGCCCTTCGGGGCCAAACAATGAGCAGTTCTTC

J: TRBJ2-3
V: TRBV6-5
length: 11
size: NA
D: NA
CDR3: CASTFTDTQYF
DNA: TGTGCCAGCACCTTTACAGATACGCAGTATTTT

J: TRBJ2-7
V: TRBV10-3
length: 11
size: NA
D: NA
CDR3: CAISESEEQYF
DNA: TGTGCCATCAGTGAGTCCGAGGAGCAGTACTTC

J: TRBJ2-1
V: TRBV7-2
length: 15
size: few
D: NA
CDR3: CASSLARNPLGRQFF
DNA: TGTGCCAGCAGCTTAGCGAGGAACCCCTTGGGACGGCAGTTCTTC

J: TRBJ2-1
V: TRBV2
length: 11
size: NA
D: NA
CDR3: CASSAHNEQFF
DNA: TGTGCCAGCTCGGCGCACAATGAGCAGTTCTTC

J: TRBJ2-7
V: TRBV30
length: 18
size: NA
D: TRBD1
CDR3: CAWSLPGQTTPGIGEQYF
DNA: TGTGCCTGGAGTTTACCGGGACAGACGACTCCCGGGATTGGCGAGCAGTACTTC

J: TRBJ2-2
V: TRBV19
length: 13
size: NA
D: NA
CDR3: CASKREGTGELFF
DNA: TGTGCCAGTAAAAGGGAAGGCACCGGGGAGCTGTTTTTT

J: TRBJ1-4
V: TRBV18
length: 14
size: NA
D: NA
CDR3: CASSLLSLNEKLFF
DNA: TGTGCCAGCTCCCTCCTCTCCCTGAATGAAAAACTGTTTTTT

J: TRBJ2-7
V: TRBV7-2
length: 14
size: NA
D: NA
CDR3: CASSLDLGPYEQYF
DNA: TGTGCCAGCAGCTTAGATCTGGGCCCCTACGAGCAGTACTTC

J: TRBJ1-1
V: TRBV30
length: 14
size: NA
D: NA
CDR3: CAWSIPGAHTEAFF
DNA: TGTGCCTGGAGTATTCCGGGGGCGCACACTGAAGCTTTCTTT

J: TRBJ2-7
V: TRBV6-1
length: 13
size: NA
D: NA
CDR3: CASSGAVGYEQYF
DNA: TGTGCCAGCAGTGGAGCTGTGGGGTACGAGCAGTACTTC

J: TRBJ1-2
V: TRBV29-1
length: 16
size: NA
D: NA
CDR3: CSVEGVAQGPLYGYTF
DNA: TGCAGCGTTGAAGGGGTCGCCCAGGGCCCTCTCTATGGCTACACCTTC

J: TRBJ2-7
V: TRBV5-4
length: 16
size: NA
D: TRBD1
CDR3: CASSFEGGQVSYEQYF
DNA: TGTGCCAGCAGCTTCGAGGGGGGACAGGTCTCCTACGAGCAGTACTTC

J: TRBJ1-2
V: TRBV7-2
length: 13
size: NA
D: TRBD1
CDR3: CASSPDRDYGYTF
DNA: TGTGCCAGCAGCCCAGACAGGGACTATGGCTACACCTTC

J: TRBJ2-3
V: TRBV28
length: 15
size: NA
D: NA
CDR3: CASSLEGLSTDTQYF
DNA: TGTGCCAGCAGTCTAGAGGGTTTAAGCACAGATACGCAGTATTTT